These 7 T cell receptor beta chains share one sample of origin, sequenced in a study of CD8 T cells in Susac syndrome (dated by TCRdb to between 2017 and 2020). Library preparation used the immunoSEQ multiplex PCR assay. RNA was extracted using the RNeasy kit, and roughly 0.45 to 1 microgram was reverse transcribed with random hexamers. TCRdb reprocessing: public reads trimmed at Q25 with fastp, clones called with MiXCR, in-frame beta chains kept. Entries are consolidated by CDR3 protein sequence, retaining the most common genes and DNA. The table for this sample lists approximately 77,000 distinct CDR3 sequences; just over 90% of them were counted only once. The top ten constitute around 0.48% of the sample. The sequenced material came from CD4+ T cells from PBMCs. The receptors here all came from a human donor with Susac syndrome.

The chain uses TRBV6-6 and TRBJ2-3; D unresolved. The CDR3 loop spans 11 amino acids. Germline values: CDR1 MNHNY, CDR2 SVGAGI (reference sequence). With 8 bases removed from V and 1 base from J, the gap between germline ends came to 4 bases. The CDR3 spells CASLRTDTQYF. For the CDR3, the DNA is TGTGCCAGCCTTCGCACAGATACGCAGTATTTT.

The chain recombines TRBV4-1 with TRBJ2-4, with 7 bases identical to TRBD1. The trim removed 3 bases at V and 7 bases at J, leaving 9 bases unmatched. In germline, CDR1 is MGHRA, CDR2 YSYEKL. This CDR3 region has 15 residues. The DNA of the CDR3 is TGCGCCAGCAGCCAGGATGACAGGGTTCCGAACATTCAGTACTTC. It encodes CASSQDDRVPNIQYF.

The gene calls are TRBV29-1 and TRBJ2-7, with TRBD2 matching 10 bases. The CDR3 extends over 13 amino acids. With 6 bases clipped from V and 5 bases from J, the junction kept 7 bases outside the gene matches. CDR1 and CDR2 from the germline V gene are SQVTM and ANQGSEA. The CDR3 nucleotides are TGCAGCGTACGTAGCGGGAGGACGAACGAGCAGTACTTC. Translating gives CSVRSGRTNEQYF.

V gene TRBV2 combines with J gene TRBJ2-4, with D possibly being TRBD1 (6 bases). The CDR3 length is 15 residues. CDR1 SNHLY and CDR2 FYNNEI come from the germline V gene. The V end lost 6 bases, the J end lost 0 bases, and 12 bases lay between the germline ends. This CDR3 reads CASRGDTLAKNIQYF. CDR3 nucleotides: TGTGCCAGCAGGGGGGACACCCTAGCCAAAAACATTCAGTACTTC.

This clonotype was seen only once. The chain joins TRBV7-3 to TRBJ1-3; no reliable D call. Germline values: CDR1 SGHTA, CDR2 FQGTGA. CDR3 length equals 13 residues. Trimming took 1 base from V and 4 from J, leaving 5 bases between them. CDR3 in DNA: TGTGCCAGCAGCTTAAATAGAGGAAACACCATATATTTT. Translation gives CASSLNRGNTIYF.

This chain uses TRBV20-1 with TRBJ2-1; 8 bases fit TRBD2. CDR3 length: 16 amino acids. The germline V gene encodes CDR1 DFQATT and CDR2 SNEGSKA (reference sequence). Trimming cost V 5 bases and J 4 bases; bases outside gene matches: 13. The CDR3 loop reads CSAPRFPSGGYNEQFF. The DNA of the CDR3 is TGCAGTGCTCCTCGGTTTCCCAGCGGGGGATACAATGAGCAGTTCTTC.

The genes are TRBV20-1 and TRBJ1-1; D is possibly TRBD1 (6 bases). This CDR3 region has 10 residues. CDR1 and CDR2 from the germline V gene are DFQATT and SNEGSKA (reference sequence). Trimming left V 5 bases short and J 11 bases short, with 12 bases between. The CDR3 protein is CSAQRGDAFF. Here the CDR3 DNA reads TGCAGTGCTCAAAGGGGGGATGCTTTCTTT.